The 29 T cell receptor beta chains reported below all come from one sample, sequenced in a study of CD8 T cells in Susac syndrome. Random hexamers were used to reverse transcribe the RNA input (about 0.5 to 1 ug). Each CDR3 protein is one row after TCRdb ran MiXCR on the immunoSEQ multiplex PCR reads. The table records approximately 190,000 distinct CDR3 sequences, 95% of them present only once. The sample was CD8+ T cells from PBMCs. These receptors were obtained from a human donor with Susac syndrome.

This clonotype has just one count. The CDR3 region is CSAPPDQGPERETQYF. As DNA, the CDR3 is TGCAGTGCTCCACCTGATCAGGGGCCCGAGCGGGAGACCCAGTACTTC. V gene TRBV20-1 combines with J gene TRBJ2-5; maybe TRBD1 (6 bases). Germline CDR1 DFQATT, CDR2 SNEGSKA (reference sequence). Trimming left V 5 bases short and J 5 bases short, with 24 bases between. CDR3 length: 16 amino acids.

The chain joins TRBV29-1 to TRBJ2-2; D call uncertain. Trimming removed 3 bases at V and 0 bases at J, with 2 bases between. This CDR3 is 12 amino acids long. The germline V gene has CDR1 SQVTM and CDR2 ANQGSEA. The CDR3 is CSVDPNTGELFF. For the CDR3, the DNA is TGCAGCGTTGATCCGAACACCGGGGAGCTGTTTTTT.

The chain combines TRBV12-3 or TRBV12-4 with TRBJ2-3; 8 bases align to TRBD1. There are 13 residues in the CDR3. J lost 7 bases, V lost 7 bases, and 7 bases had no gene match. In DNA, the CDR3 is TGTGCCAGCACAGGGGGCTGGGGGCATACGCAGTATTTT. This gives the protein CASTGGWGHTQYF.

This chain joins TRBV9 and TRBJ1-1; D perhaps matches TRBD1 (5 bases). The CDR3 extends over 13 amino acids. Trimming left V 0 bases short and J 6 bases short, with 9 bases between. Germline lookup yields CDR1 SGDLS and CDR2 YYNGEE. CDR3 in DNA: TGTGCCAGCAGCGTAGTCCAGGGCCCTGAAGCTTTCTTT. Protein product: CASSVVQGPEAFF.

J is TRBJ2-7 and V is TRBV7-9, with D possibly TRBD2 on 5 matching bases. V was trimmed by 5 bases and J by 0 bases, leaving 14 bases between them. The CDR3 is 15 amino acids. Germline CDR1 and CDR2: SEHNR and FQNEAQ (reference sequence). The CDR3 sequence is CASSPHGGVSYEQYF. In nucleotides, the CDR3 is TGTGCCAGCAGCCCCCACGGAGGAGTCTCCTACGAGCAGTACTTC.

This chain joins TRBV3-1 and TRBJ1-5; D is ambiguous. Trimming stripped 0 bases from V and 0 bases from J, with 6 bases between. The CDR3 has 15 amino acids. CDR1 is LGHDT and CDR2 is YNNKEL in the germline V gene (reference sequence). CDR3 residues: CASSQDLLSNQPQHF. The CDR3 DNA reads as TGTGCCAGCAGCCAAGATTTGCTTAGCAATCAGCCCCAGCATTTT.

The CDR3 region has the DNA TGTGCCAGCAGACGACAGGCGATCAATCAGCCCCAGCATTTT. Encoded protein: CASRRQAINQPQHF. The genes are TRBV12-3 or TRBV12-4 and TRBJ1-5; a weak D match, TRBD1 (6 bases). This CDR3 has 14 residues. V was clipped by 6 bases and J by 3 bases, with 12 bases between them.

This clonotype was recorded once. The chain couples TRBV15 to TRBJ2-4; 9 positions agree with TRBD2. CDR1 is LNHNV and CDR2 is YYDKDF in the germline V gene (reference sequence). The CDR3 has 16 amino acids. Germline trimming cut 0 bases from V and 6 bases from J; bases unmatched to any gene: 6. The CDR3 region has the DNA TGTGCCACCAGCAGAGAAGGGACTAGCTGGGGAAACATTCAGTACTTC. Translated, it gives CATSREGTSWGNIQYF.

This chain joins TRBV7-9 and TRBJ2-3; 7 bases fit TRBD2. CDR3 length equals 15 residues. V shed 8 bases, J shed 5 bases, and the junction held 13 bases outside the gene matches. The germline V gene encodes CDR1 SEHNR and CDR2 FQNEAQ (reference sequence). Written as DNA, the CDR3 is TGTGCCAGCGAACCACTAGCGTACCTTAGAGATACGCAGTATTTT. The encoded protein is CASEPLAYLRDTQYF.

This clonotype appeared a single time. The DNA for the CDR3 is TGTGCCAGCAGCTTTATAGAACTGGACTCTGGGGCCAACGTCCTGACTTTC. Translating gives CASSFIELDSGANVLTF. V and J are TRBV7-9 and TRBJ2-6; D call uncertain. This CDR3 contains 17 residues. V was trimmed by 3 bases and J by 0 bases, leaving 12 bases between them. Per germline, CDR1 SEHNR and CDR2 FQNEAQ (reference sequence).

This rearrangement joins TRBV20-1 to TRBJ2-5; TRBD2 aligns across 12 bases. With 6 bases clipped from V and 9 bases from J, the junction kept 14 bases outside the gene matches. The CDR3 length is 15 residues. Germline V gene lookup returns CDR1 DFQATT and CDR2 SNEGSKA (reference sequence). The DNA of the CDR3 is TGCAGTGCCAAACCTAGCGGGAGGGGCCTCGGGGCCCAGTACTTC. Its translation: CSAKPSGRGLGAQYF.

This chain uses TRBV9 with TRBJ2-7; D might be TRBD1 (5 bases). CDR3 length equals 14 residues. The V end was cut by 4 bases, the J end by 4 bases, with 15 bases between. Germline values: CDR1 SGDLS, CDR2 YYNGEE. This chain's CDR3 is CASSPPGQPYEQYF. In nucleotides, the CDR3 is TGTGCCAGCAGCCCCCCCGGACAACCTTACGAGCAGTACTTC. Full variable domain (missing parts from reference TRBV9 and TRBJ2-7): DSGVTQTPKHLITATGQRVTLRCSPRSGDLSVYWYQQSLDQGLQFLIQYYNGEERAKGNILERFSAQQFPDLHSELNLSSLELGDSALYFCASSPPGQPYEQYFGPGTRLTVT.

The chain couples TRBV13 to TRBJ2-4, with 10 bases matching TRBD1. This CDR3 comprises 14 residues. The V gene end was trimmed by 4 bases and the J gene end by 5 bases; junction bases not matched to a gene: 2. CDR1 is PRHDT and CDR2 is FYEKMQ in the germline V gene (reference sequence). The CDR3 loop reads CASSSTGGENIQYF. CDR3 DNA sequence: TGTGCCAGCAGCTCGACAGGGGGCGAAAACATTCAGTACTTC. Supplemented by reference TRBV13 and TRBJ2-4, the full variable domain reads AAGVIQSPRHLIKEKRETATLKCYPIPRHDTVYWYQQGPGQDPQFLISFYEKMQSDKGSIPDRFSAQQFSDYHSELNMSSLELGDSALYFCASSSTGGENIQYFGAGTRLSVL.

This sequence joins TRBV11-2 and TRBJ1-5; maybe TRBD1 (5 bases). Germline V gives CDR1 SGHAT, CDR2 FQNNGV. The CDR3 totals 15 residues. The V end lost 5 bases, the J end lost 5 bases, and 16 bases lay between the germline ends. The CDR3 region has the DNA TGTGCCAGCAGCCCGGGGGGTGGGTATGATCAGCCCCAGCATTTT. Its translation is CASSPGGGYDQPQHF.

This clonotype was found a few times. The genes are TRBV3-1 and TRBJ2-2; D gene ambiguous. The CDR3 totals 11 residues. Between the trimmed V and J ends, which lost 6 bases and 7 bases, there was a span of 6 bases. Germline V gene lookup returns CDR1 LGHDT and CDR2 YNNKEL (reference sequence). Written as DNA, the CDR3 is TGTGCCAGCAGTCAGAGCGGGGAGCTGTTTTTT. Amino acids: CASSQSGELFF.

The rearrangement links TRBV28 to TRBJ1-5; D gene unclear. Trimming shortened V by 7 bases and J by 0 bases, and 1 base separated the two germline ends. The CDR3 is 11 amino acids. Germline V gene sequence: CDR1 MDHEN, CDR2 SYDVKM. The CDR3 nucleotides read TGTGCCAGCAATAGCAATCAGCCCCAGCATTTT. Translating it yields CASNSNQPQHF.

The CDR3 here is CASSLASYGYTF. CDR3 bases: TGTGCCAGCAGTTTAGCCAGCTATGGCTACACCTTC. V gene TRBV12-3 or TRBV12-4 combines with J gene TRBJ1-2; D gene unclear. The V end was cut by 0 bases, the J end by 4 bases, with 3 bases between. The CDR3 spans 12 residues.

The chain recombines TRBV12-3 or TRBV12-4 with TRBJ2-1, with 10 bases that match TRBD2. Trimming at V came to 6 bases and at J to 7 bases, leaving 9 bases not matched to a gene. CDR3 length equals 15 residues. This CDR3 reads CASSNPSGSWNEQFF. In DNA, the CDR3 is TGTGCCAGCAGCAACCCTAGCGGGAGTTGGAATGAGCAGTTCTTC.

V usage is TRBV5-1 and J usage is TRBJ2-1; D possibly corresponds to TRBD1 (6 bases). Germline assignment: CDR1 SGHRS and CDR2 YFSETQ. The CDR3 contains 15 residues. The V and J ends lost 0 bases and 7 bases respectively, with 14 bases between them. The CDR3 sequence: CASSLETGGRNEQFF. DNA of the CDR3: TGCGCCAGCAGCTTGGAGACAGGAGGTAGGAATGAGCAGTTCTTC. The whole variable domain, remainder taken from reference TRBV5-1 and TRBJ2-1, is KAGVTQTPRYLIKTRGQQVTLSCSPISGHRSVSWYQQTPGQGLQFLFEYFSETQRNKGNFPGRFSGRQFSNSRSEMNVSTLELGDSALYLCASSLETGGRNEQFFGPGTRLTVL.

The rearrangement links TRBV19 to TRBJ2-7; possible D gene TRBD2, 5 bases. Trimming removed 5 bases at V and 3 bases at J, with 8 bases between. Germline lookup yields CDR1 LNHDA and CDR2 SQIVND (reference sequence). The CDR3 loop spans 12 amino acids. The CDR3 spells CASSPDYYEQYF. The CDR3 DNA reads as TGTGCCAGTAGTCCAGACTACTACGAGCAGTACTTC.

This chain links TRBV9 with TRBJ2-2, with 10 bases matching TRBD1. Trimming took 4 bases from V and 4 from J; bases not matched to a gene: 7. Germline CDR1 reads SGDLS; CDR2 reads YYNGEE. This CDR3 is built from 16 residues. DNA of the CDR3: TGTGCCAGCAGCCCAACGGGACAGGGGCTCACCGGGGAGCTGTTTTTT. It codes for CASSPTGQGLTGELFF.

The chain joins TRBV28 to TRBJ2-7, with TRBD1 matching 9 bases. V was clipped by 4 bases and J by 5 bases; unmatched bases: 12. This CDR3 has 16 amino acids. Germline CDR1 and CDR2: MDHEN and SYDVKM. The CDR3 DNA follows: TGTGCCAGCAGTTCCATCCCGGGACAGGGCTTTAACGAGCAGTACTTC. Translation: CASSSIPGQGFNEQYF.

The chain is built from TRBV7-9 and TRBJ2-1; D is uncertain. Trimming took off 2 bases at V and 6 bases at J, with 8 bases between the two ends. This CDR3 is built from 13 residues. Per germline, CDR1 SEHNR and CDR2 FQNEAQ (reference sequence). The CDR3 coding sequence is TGTGCCAGCAGCTTATTGCCGAGCAATGAGCAGTTCTTC. As protein: CASSLLPSNEQFF.

V and J are TRBV29-1 and TRBJ2-7; D perhaps matches TRBD1 (6 bases). The germline V gene encodes CDR1 SQVTM and CDR2 ANQGSEA. Between the trimmed V and J ends, which lost 2 bases and 7 bases, there was a span of 12 bases. The CDR3 consists of 12 residues. CDR3 nucleotide sequence: TGCAGCGTTGAATTCTCAGGGGCTGAGCAGTACTTC. Its translation: CSVEFSGAEQYF.

J is TRBJ2-7 and V is TRBV2; 11 nucleotides align to TRBD2. The CDR3 runs to 17 residues. The germline CDR1 and CDR2 sequences are SNHLY and FYNNEI. The V and J ends lost 7 bases and 3 bases, in that order; junction bases with no gene match: 14. CDR3 sequence reads: CASKGVLAGGAFYEQYF. The CDR3 coding sequence is TGTGCCAGCAAAGGAGTATTAGCGGGAGGGGCTTTCTACGAGCAGTACTTC.

V is TRBV6-5 and J is TRBJ2-2; 10 bases map to TRBD2. The CDR3 is 18 amino acids. The germline V gene encodes CDR1 MNHEY and CDR2 SVGAGI. The junction had 9 bases not matched to a gene; V was cut back by 3 bases and J by 2 bases. The CDR3 protein is CASSYPRSGGANTGELFF. The CDR3 DNA sequence: TGTGCCAGCAGTTATCCCAGAAGCGGGGGGGCCAACACCGGGGAGCTGTTTTTT.

The rearrangement uses TRBV4-1 and TRBJ2-2; 7 nucleotides agree with TRBD2. V lost 0 bases, J lost 8 bases, and 12 bases stayed unmatched. The CDR3 length is 17 residues. Germline CDR1 and CDR2: MGHRA and YSYEKL. The DNA for the CDR3 is TGCGCCAGCAGCCAAGAACGCGGACTAGTTCCTTCTGGGGAGCTGTTTTTT. This translates into CASSQERGLVPSGELFF.

This clonotype has only one observation. This sequence joins TRBV10-3 and TRBJ1-2; no definite D call. There are 14 residues in the CDR3. Trimming left V 2 bases short and J 8 bases short, with 15 bases between. Germline V gene lookup returns CDR1 ENHRY and CDR2 SYGVKD. CDR3 nucleotide sequence: TGTGCCATCAGTGAGGATCTGGTTTTAATGGGCTACACCTTC. This gives the protein CAISEDLVLMGYTF.

The genes are TRBV20-1 and TRBJ2-7, with D possibly TRBD1 on 5 matching bases. The germline V gene encodes CDR1 DFQATT and CDR2 SNEGSKA (reference sequence). The CDR3 runs 14 residues. Trimming left V 5 bases short and J 0 bases short, with 14 bases between. CDR3 nucleotides: TGCAGTGCTCCCAGCAGGGCCGTCTCCTACGAGCAGTACTTC. Amino acids: CSAPSRAVSYEQYF.